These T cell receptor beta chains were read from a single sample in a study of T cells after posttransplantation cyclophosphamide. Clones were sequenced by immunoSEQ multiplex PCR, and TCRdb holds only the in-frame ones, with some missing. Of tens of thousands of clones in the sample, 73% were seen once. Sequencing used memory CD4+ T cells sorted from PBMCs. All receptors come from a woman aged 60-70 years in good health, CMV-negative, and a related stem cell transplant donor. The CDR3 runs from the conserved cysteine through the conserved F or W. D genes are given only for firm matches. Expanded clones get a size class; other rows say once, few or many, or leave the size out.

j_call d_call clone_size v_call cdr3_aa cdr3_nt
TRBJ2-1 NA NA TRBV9 CASSPRASSYNEQFF TGTGCCAGCAGCCCCCGAGCTAGCTCCTACAATGAGCAGTTCTTC
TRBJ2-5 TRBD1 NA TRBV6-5 CASRGGLVETQYF TGTGCCAGCAGAGGGGGCCTGGTGGAGACCCAGTACTTC
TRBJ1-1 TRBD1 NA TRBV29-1 CSAGGQGINTEAFF TGCAGCGCCGGGGGACAGGGAATTAACACTGAAGCTTTCTTT
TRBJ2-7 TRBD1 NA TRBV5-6 CASSLAGGVNEQYF TGTGCCAGCAGCTTGGCAGGGGGCGTCAACGAGCAGTACTTC
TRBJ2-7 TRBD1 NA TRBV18 CASSPRDRGEQYF TGTGCCAGCTCACCCCGGGACAGGGGCGAGCAGTACTTC
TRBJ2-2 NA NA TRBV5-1 CASRLGLGDTGELFF TGCGCCAGCAGACTGGGACTGGGGGACACCGGGGAGCTGTTTTTT
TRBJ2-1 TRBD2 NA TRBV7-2 CASSPSGSSRNEQFF TGTGCCAGCAGCCCTAGCGGGAGCTCGCGGAATGAGCAGTTCTTC
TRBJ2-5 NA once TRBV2 CASGEEPTQYF TGTGCCAGCGGGGAGGAACCGACCCAGTACTTC
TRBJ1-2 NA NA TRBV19 CASSTAGPPSGYTF TGTGCCAGTAGTACAGCGGGCCCCCCAAGTGGCTACACCTTC
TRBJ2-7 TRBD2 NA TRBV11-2 CASSSRSGANAEQYF TGTGCCAGCAGCTCAAGAAGCGGGGCTAATGCAGAGCAGTACTTC